This T cell receptor beta chain was identified during a study of cytomegalovirus exposure and HLA in healthy donors. Background on the study: Researchers previously reported finding 90 million to 120 million unique TCR beta sequences from 170 million or so T cells. The study, taken as a whole, reports: Serostatus for CMV was the only available immune exposure information. In a later analysis, a genetic analysis reported fewer productive-TCR N-insertions in an Asian-associated ancestry cluster than the cohort average. Later on, a genetic analysis was performed. It linked a missense variant in DCLRE1C with V- and J-gene trimming of TCR beta.

Primers for the PCR totalled 60 Vbeta and 13 Jbeta. TCRdb's copy holds only in-frame clones and misses some; the assay was immunoSEQ multiplex PCR. The sample lists about 130,000 clones; approximately 78% were seen once. A word on this clone: Its antigen remains unidentified.

Sequencing was carried out using PBMCs. This clonotype was obtained from a man in his thirties or forties in good health and CMV-seropositive.

This CDR3 reads CASSPPAGAVGEQYF. CDR3 nucleotide sequence: TGTGCCAGCAGCCCGCCAGCGGGAGCCGTGGGCGAGCAGTACTTC. This chain connects TRBV9 to TRBJ2-7; TRBD2 matches 8 bases. This CDR3 has 15 residues. CDR1 and CDR2 from the germline V gene are SGDLS and YYNGEE. V lost 4 bases and J lost 6; bases outside the gene matches: 12.